A single sample is the source of the 28 T cell receptor beta chains below, sequenced in a study of blood T cell repertoires in COVID-19. TCRdb keeps only in-frame clones here, not all; method: immunoSEQ multiplex PCR. The sample lists just under 60,000 clones, around 81% occurring once. The sequenced sample consisted of peripheral blood. The receptor set was obtained from an elderly man with COVID-19, enrolled during active disease.

The V and J genes are TRBV4-3 and TRBJ1-2; no clear D gene. CDR3 length: 13 residues. Germline V gene lookup returns CDR1 LGHNA and CDR2 YSLEER. V was clipped by 3 bases and J by 3 bases, with 8 bases between them. The CDR3 region has the DNA TGCGCCAGCAGCCAGGTGTCAGACTATGGCTACACCTTC. Amino acids: CASSQVSDYGYTF.

The rearrangement uses TRBV27 and TRBJ1-3; the match to TRBD1 covers 12 bases. V gave up 3 bases and J gave up 2 bases; unmatched junction bases: 11. The V gene's germline CDR1 is MNHEY and CDR2 SMNVEV (reference sequence). The CDR3 sequence is 19 residues long. CDR3: CASSFPGQGALVPGNTIYF. The CDR3 DNA reads as TGTGCCAGCAGTTTCCCGGGACAGGGGGCGCTTGTTCCTGGAAACACCATATATTTT.

This clone has a single count. The chain combines TRBV18 with TRBJ1-6; perhaps TRBD1 as D (5 bases). The germline V gene encodes CDR1 KGHSH and CDR2 LQKENI. CDR3 size: 15 residues. Trimming shortened V by 2 bases and J by 6 bases, and 11 bases separated the two germline ends. CDR3 nucleotides: TGTGCCAGCTCACCAGGAAGGGGCCCTAATTCACCCCTCCACTTT. It translates to CASSPGRGPNSPLHF. Based on the CDR3 plus reference TRBV18 and TRBJ1-6, the full variable domain is NAGVMQNPRHLVRRRGQEARLRCSPMKGHSHVYWYRQLPEEGLKFMVYLQKENIIDESGMPKERFSAEFPKEGPSILRIQQVVRGDSAAYFCASSPGRGPNSPLHFGNGTRLTVT.

The chain couples TRBV2 to TRBJ2-7, with 7 bases identical to TRBD1. The CDR3 is 13 residues long. Looked up from germline, CDR1 is SNHLY and CDR2 is FYNNEI. V gave up 7 bases and J gave up 2 bases; unmatched junction bases: 5. Here the CDR3 DNA reads TGTGCCAGCATGGACAGGAATACCTACGAGCAGTACTTC. Translated, it gives CASMDRNTYEQYF.

The chain links TRBV6-6 to TRBJ1-5, with D perhaps TRBD1 (5 bases). The CDR3 covers 16 residues. Looked up from germline, CDR1 is MNHNY and CDR2 is SVGAGI (reference sequence). Trimming shortened V by 0 bases and J by 2 bases, and 11 bases separated the two germline ends. The CDR3 is CASSYSGEGGNQPQHF. The CDR3 bases are TGTGCCAGCAGTTACTCGGGGGAGGGAGGCAATCAGCCCCAGCATTTT.

V and J are TRBV9 and TRBJ1-6; the match to TRBD1 covers 8 bases. CDR3 length: 13 amino acids. Looked up from germline, CDR1 is SGDLS and CDR2 is YYNGEE. V was clipped by 4 bases and J by 8 bases; unmatched bases: 2. The CDR3 bases are TGTGCCAGCAGCTCGACAGGGGATTCACCCCTCCACTTT. Translating gives CASSSTGDSPLHF.

This CDR3 is CAWSGEGNQPQHF. In DNA, the CDR3 is TGTGCCTGGAGTGGGGAGGGCAATCAGCCCCAGCATTTT. The gene calls are TRBV30 and TRBJ1-5, with no clear D. CDR1 is GTSNPN and CDR2 is SVGIG in the germline V gene (reference sequence). V was pared by 1 base and J by 2 bases, with 6 bases between. The CDR3 is made up of 13 amino acids.

There are a few counts of this clone. The chain employs TRBV7-8 and TRBJ2-3; D gene unclear. Germline assignment: CDR1 SGHVS and CDR2 FQNEAQ. The CDR3 is made up of 15 amino acids. The germline V and J ends were trimmed by 5 bases and 1 base, with 13 bases remaining between them. CDR3 nucleotides: TGTGCCAGCAGCCCCTTAAGCGTTGGCACAGATACGCAGTATTTT. Translated, it gives CASSPLSVGTDTQYF.

This chain joins TRBV28 and TRBJ1-5, with a weak D call TRBD1 (5 bases). The V and J ends lost 2 bases and 2 bases respectively, with 16 bases between them. The CDR3 totals 17 residues. Germline V gives CDR1 MDHEN, CDR2 SYDVKM. The CDR3 nucleotides are TGTGCCAGCAGTTTAGCAGGGATCCATCTTGGCAATCAGCCCCAGCATTTT. Its translation: CASSLAGIHLGNQPQHF.

The chain joins TRBV7-9 to TRBJ1-6, with D perhaps matching TRBD1 (6 bases). This CDR3 spans 14 amino acids. V dropped 3 bases and J dropped 8 bases, with 11 bases sitting between them. The germline gives CDR1 SEHNR, CDR2 FQNEAQ (reference sequence). The CDR3 DNA reads as TGTGCCAGCAGCTTCAGGGGAGGGGATTCACCCCTCCACTTT. It yields the protein CASSFRGGDSPLHF.

The chain links TRBV3-1 (or the pseudogene TRBV3-2) to TRBJ2-1, with D possibly matching TRBD2 (6 bases). This CDR3 comprises 14 residues. CDR1 and CDR2 from the germline V gene are LGHDT and YNNKEL (reference sequence). V lost 6 bases and J 5 bases, leaving 14 bases between the germline ends. CDR3 nucleotides: TGTGCCAGCAGTCCCGGGACTGATGACAATGAGCAGTTCTTC. It specifies CASSPGTDDNEQFF.

The chain employs TRBV18 and TRBJ1-3; 7 bases match TRBD1. Per the germline V gene, CDR1 is KGHSH and CDR2 is LQKENI. The junction had 8 bases not matched to a gene; V was cut back by 2 bases and J by 4 bases. CDR3 length equals 16 residues. CDR3 amino acids: CASSPKTTGLGNTIYF. The DNA for the CDR3 is TGTGCCAGCTCACCAAAAACGACAGGGCTCGGAAACACCATATATTTT.

V gene TRBV19 combines with J gene TRBJ1-1; 8 bases align to TRBD1. CDR3 length: 14 amino acids. In germline, CDR1 is LNHDA, CDR2 SQIVND (reference sequence). The V gene end was trimmed by 5 bases and the J gene end by 4 bases; junction bases not matched to a gene: 6. CDR3 sequence reads: CASSVQGASTEAFF. CDR3 sequence (DNA): TGTGCCAGTAGTGTTCAGGGGGCGAGCACTGAAGCTTTCTTT.

The gene calls are TRBV19 and TRBJ2-3, with 8 bases that match TRBD1. CDR3 length: 15 residues. Trimming removed 3 bases from V and 4 bases from J; junction bases left unmatched: 6. Germline lookup yields CDR1 LNHDA and CDR2 SQIVND (reference sequence). Written as DNA, the CDR3 is TGTGCCAGTAGTATGACAGGGGACCCGGCAGATACGCAGTATTTT. Its translation is CASSMTGDPADTQYF. The variable domain in full, completed from reference TRBV19 and TRBJ2-3, reads DGGITQSPKYLFRKEGQNVTLSCEQNLNHDAMYWYRQDPGQGLRLIYYSQIVNDFQKGDIAEGYSVSREKKESFPLTVTSAQKNPTAFYLCASSMTGDPADTQYFGPGTRLTVL.

The chain links TRBV28 to TRBJ1-3; maybe TRBD1 (5 bases). The CDR3 sequence is 14 residues long. Germline values: CDR1 MDHEN, CDR2 SYDVKM. V shed 8 bases and J shed 4 bases, with 15 bases lying between them. In DNA form, the CDR3 reads TGTGCCAGCGACCCACGGGGGTCCGGAAACACCATATATTTT. As protein: CASDPRGSGNTIYF.

This chain connects TRBV10-3 to TRBJ2-1, with D uncertain. In germline, CDR1 is ENHRY, CDR2 SYGVKD. The CDR3 length is 13 residues. With 10 bases removed from V and 0 bases from J, the gap between germline ends came to 10 bases. The CDR3 DNA follows: TGTGCCACCGGAGTAACCTCCTACAATGAGCAGTTCTTC. Protein sequence: CATGVTSYNEQFF.

This clone was counted between two and nine times. V usage is TRBV19 and J usage is TRBJ2-5; 11 bases match TRBD2. Germline loops: CDR1 LNHDA, CDR2 SQIVND (reference sequence). The CDR3 consists of 16 residues. V shed 4 bases and J 6 bases; nucleotides not matched to a gene: 10. The CDR3 loop reads CASSTTGTSGGKTQYF. The CDR3, as DNA: TGTGCCAGTAGTACAACCGGGACTAGCGGTGGCAAGACCCAGTACTTC.

V usage is TRBV18 and J usage is TRBJ1-4; D is unclear. CDR3 length equals 15 residues. Trimming removed 4 bases from V and 0 bases from J, with 9 bases in between. Germline values: CDR1 KGHSH, CDR2 LQKENI. The CDR3 here is CASSLSTTTNEKLFF. The CDR3 nucleotides are TGTGCCAGCTCACTCTCGACTACAACTAATGAAAAACTGTTTTTT.

The V and J genes are TRBV28 and TRBJ1-1, with a possible D match to TRBD1 (5 bases). The CDR3 contains 14 residues. Looked up from germline, CDR1 is MDHEN and CDR2 is SYDVKM. Trimming removed 5 bases from V and 6 bases from J, with 16 bases in between. The CDR3 loop reads CASSTTGRWAEAFF. In DNA form, the CDR3 reads TGTGCCAGCAGTACAACAGGTCGATGGGCTGAAGCTTTCTTT.

The chain combines TRBV30 with TRBJ1-2, with 10 bases that match TRBD1. CDR1 GTSNPN and CDR2 SVGIG come from the germline V gene (reference sequence). The CDR3 consists of 13 residues. Unmatched junction bases numbered 7, after V lost 8 bases and J lost 4 bases. The CDR3 protein is CARPRDRGYGYTF. The CDR3 nucleotides are TGTGCCCGCCCCCGGGACAGGGGCTATGGCTACACCTTC. Together with reference TRBV30 and TRBJ1-2, the CDR3 gives the full variable domain: SQTIHQWPATLVQPVGSPLSLECTVEGTSNPNLYWYRQAAGRGLQLLFYSVGIGQISSEVPQNLSASRPQDRQFILSSKKLLLSDSGFYLCARPRDRGYGYTFGSGTRLTVV.

The rearrangement joins TRBV21-1 to TRBJ2-2; the D call TRBD2 from the table was never checked on the DNA. TRBV21-1 is termed a pseudogene. The CDR3 has 19 amino acids. This CDR3 is CASSNSKREAGSGTGELFF. CDR3 in DNA: TGTGCCAGCAGCAATTCTAAGCGGGAGGCTGGGAGTGGCACCGGGGAGCTGTTTTTT.

The gene calls are TRBV21-1 and TRBJ2-7; TRBD2 is the table's D call and was not checked against the DNA. TRBV21-1 is a pseudogene. The CDR3 consists of 17 residues. CDR3 amino acids: CASSNRRGGAGPDEQYV. Here the CDR3 DNA reads TGTGCCAGCAGCAACCGGCGGGGGGGCGCAGGCCCCGACGAGCAGTACGTC.

A few counts support this clone. The rearrangement joins TRBV20-1 to TRBJ1-2, with TRBD1 as a possible D gene (6 bases). The CDR3 consists of 11 residues. The V gene's germline CDR1 is DFQATT and CDR2 SNEGSKA (reference sequence). The V end lost 2 bases, the J end lost 13 bases, and 14 bases lay between the germline ends. The CDR3 DNA is TGCAGTGCTAGAAGTAACAGGGAGGGCACCTTC. Protein product: CSARSNREGTF.

The chain combines TRBV4-3 with TRBJ2-3, with TRBD1 matching 7 bases. After removal of 8 bases from V and 0 bases from J, the junction contained 8 bases not matched to a gene. The V gene's germline CDR1 is LGHNA and CDR2 YSLEER. The CDR3 is 15 residues long. This CDR3 is CASAYTGDSTDTQYF. The CDR3 nucleotides read TGCGCCAGCGCCTATACAGGGGATAGCACAGATACGCAGTATTTT.

This chain uses TRBV5-6 with TRBJ2-2; weak D call: TRBD1 (5 bases). The CDR3 extends over 16 amino acids. Trimming cost V 0 bases and J 4 bases, with 13 bases left between them. From germline, CDR1 is SGHDT and CDR2 YYEEEE. The CDR3 loop reads CASSLAKGRSTGELFF. The CDR3 coding sequence is TGTGCCAGCAGCTTGGCCAAGGGGCGCAGCACCGGGGAGCTGTTTTTT.

The gene calls are TRBV11-2 and TRBJ1-6; no definite D call. Trimming stripped 0 bases from V and 6 bases from J, with 3 bases between. The CDR3 contains 13 residues. From germline, CDR1 is SGHAT and CDR2 FQNNGV. The DNA for the CDR3 is TGTGCCAGCAGCTTAGACCTTAATTCACCCCTCCACTTT. This translates into CASSLDLNSPLHF.

This rearrangement joins TRBV2 to TRBJ2-3; tentative D call: TRBD2 (5 bases). The germline gives CDR1 SNHLY, CDR2 FYNNEI. Trimming stripped 0 bases from V and 1 base from J, with 11 bases between. The CDR3 runs 16 residues. CDR3 amino acids: CASSEALLGGTDTQYF. CDR3 bases: TGTGCCAGCAGTGAAGCGCTTCTCGGGGGCACAGATACGCAGTATTTT.

This chain connects TRBV7-2 to TRBJ2-7; weak D call: TRBD1 (5 bases). With 2 bases removed from V and 3 bases from J, the gap between germline ends came to 14 bases. The CDR3 has 15 amino acids. The germline V gene has CDR1 SGHTA and CDR2 FQGNSA. This chain's CDR3 is CASSLSGAAFYEQYF. In DNA, the CDR3 is TGTGCCAGCAGCTTAAGTGGGGCGGCGTTCTACGAGCAGTACTTC.